The source of this TCR beta chain is a study of post-analysis software for immune sequencing data. Study as a whole: The courses of disease that were included comprised relapsing-remitting, secondary progressive and progressive-relapsing multiple sclerosis.

Researchers reported that TCR beta cDNA libraries carried unique molecular identifiers. Starting from approximately 1 to 10 million T cells, the study yielded about 500,000 cDNA molecules. TCRdb called the PCR reads again in MiXCR, with one record for every CDR3 protein. The data show roughly 800,000 distinct CDR3 sequences, roughly 58% seen once. General observations from the study: Those with multiple sclerosis, the patient group, showed significantly lower normalized Chao1 diversity than controls. Analysis by F measure revealed that same-batch samples clustered strongly together.

To note about this clonotype: What it binds is not known.

This sequence originates from a girl aged 10 to 17 with multiple sclerosis. Sequenced sample: blood.

This CDR3 is CASSLSWGGQPQHF. The CDR3 region has the DNA TGTGCCAGCAGTTTATCGTGGGGGGGCCAGCCCCAGCATTTT. The genes are TRBV27 and TRBJ1-5; D is possibly TRBD1 (6 bases). Germline V gene lookup returns CDR1 MNHEY and CDR2 SMNVEV (reference sequence). This CDR3 spans 14 amino acids. Trimming pared 0 bases from V and 7 bases from J, leaving 10 bases between.